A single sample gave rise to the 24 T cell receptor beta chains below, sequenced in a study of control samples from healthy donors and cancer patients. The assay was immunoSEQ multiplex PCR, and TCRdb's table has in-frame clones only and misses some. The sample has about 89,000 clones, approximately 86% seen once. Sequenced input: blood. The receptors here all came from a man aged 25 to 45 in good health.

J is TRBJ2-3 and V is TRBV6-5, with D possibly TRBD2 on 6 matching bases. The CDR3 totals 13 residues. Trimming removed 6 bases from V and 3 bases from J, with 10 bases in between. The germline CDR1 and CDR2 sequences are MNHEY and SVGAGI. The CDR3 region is CASRRDGTDTQYF. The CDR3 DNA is TGTGCCAGCAGGCGGGACGGAACAGATACGCAGTATTTT.

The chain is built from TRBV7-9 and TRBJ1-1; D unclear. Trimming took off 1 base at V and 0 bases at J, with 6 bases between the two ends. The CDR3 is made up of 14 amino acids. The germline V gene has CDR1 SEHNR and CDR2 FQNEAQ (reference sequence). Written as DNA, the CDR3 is TGTGCCAGCAGCTTAGAATATATGAACACTGAAGCTTTCTTT. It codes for CASSLEYMNTEAFF.

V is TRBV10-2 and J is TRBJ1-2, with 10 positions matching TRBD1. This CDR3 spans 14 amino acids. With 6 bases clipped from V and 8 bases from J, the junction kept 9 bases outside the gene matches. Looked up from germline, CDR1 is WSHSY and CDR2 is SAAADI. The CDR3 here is CASSPTDRGRGYTF. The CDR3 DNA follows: TGCGCCAGCAGCCCGACTGACAGGGGGCGAGGCTACACCTTC.

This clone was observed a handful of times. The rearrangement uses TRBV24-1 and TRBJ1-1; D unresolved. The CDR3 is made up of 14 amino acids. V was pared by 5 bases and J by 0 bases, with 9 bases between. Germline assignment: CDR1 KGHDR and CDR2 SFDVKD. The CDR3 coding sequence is TGTGCCACCAGTGGGGGTTCCTTGAACACTGAAGCTTTCTTT. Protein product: CATSGGSLNTEAFF.

In DNA form, the CDR3 reads TGTGCCAGCAGCCTCAGGGGGCCTGGGGCCAACGTCCTGACTTTC. Encoded protein: CASSLRGPGANVLTF. The chain couples TRBV7-2 to TRBJ2-6, with 8 bases aligning to TRBD1. Germline CDR1 reads SGHTA; CDR2 reads FQGNSA. This CDR3 is built from 15 residues. Trimming took 5 bases from V and 2 from J; bases not matched to a gene: 2.

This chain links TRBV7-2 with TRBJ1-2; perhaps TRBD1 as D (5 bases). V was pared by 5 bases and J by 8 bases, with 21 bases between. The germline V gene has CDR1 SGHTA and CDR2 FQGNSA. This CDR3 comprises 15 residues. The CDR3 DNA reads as TGTGCCAGCAGCGCTAGAGCGGCAACGGGGGGGGGCTACACCTTC. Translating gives CASSARAATGGGYTF. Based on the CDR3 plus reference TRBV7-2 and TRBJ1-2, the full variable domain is GAGVSQSPSNKVTEKGKDVELRCDPISGHTALYWYRQSLGQGLEFLIYFQGNSAPDKSGLPSDRFSAERTGGSVSTLTIQRTQQEDSAVYLCASSARAATGGGYTFGSGTRLTVV.

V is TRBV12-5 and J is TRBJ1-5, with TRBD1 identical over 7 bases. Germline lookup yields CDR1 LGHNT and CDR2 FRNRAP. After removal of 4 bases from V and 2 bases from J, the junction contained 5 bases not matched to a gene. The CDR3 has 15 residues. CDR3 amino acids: CASGSPGTGNQPQHF. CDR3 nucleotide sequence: TGTGCTAGTGGTTCTCCCGGGACAGGCAATCAGCCCCAGCATTTT. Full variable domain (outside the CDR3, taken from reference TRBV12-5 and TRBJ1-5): DARVTQTPRHKVTEMGQEVTMRCQPILGHNTVFWYRQTMMQGLELLAYFRNRAPLDDSGMPKDRFSAEMPDATLATLKIQPSEPRDSAVYFCASGSPGTGNQPQHFGDGTRLSIL.

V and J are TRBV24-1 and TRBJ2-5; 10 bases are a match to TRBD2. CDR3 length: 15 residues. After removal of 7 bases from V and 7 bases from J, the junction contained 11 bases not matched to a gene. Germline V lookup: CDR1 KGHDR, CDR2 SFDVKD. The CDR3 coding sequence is TGTGCCACCAGCTCTAGCGGGGGCCCCTGGGGGACCCAGTACTTC. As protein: CATSSSGGPWGTQYF.

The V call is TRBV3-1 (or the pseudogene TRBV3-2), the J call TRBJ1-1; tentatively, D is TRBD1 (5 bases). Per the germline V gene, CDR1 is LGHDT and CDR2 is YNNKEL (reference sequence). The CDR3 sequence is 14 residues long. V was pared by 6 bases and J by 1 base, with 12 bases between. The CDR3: CASRAGTENTEAFF. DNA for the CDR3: TGTGCCAGCAGAGCCGGGACGGAGAACACTGAAGCTTTCTTT.

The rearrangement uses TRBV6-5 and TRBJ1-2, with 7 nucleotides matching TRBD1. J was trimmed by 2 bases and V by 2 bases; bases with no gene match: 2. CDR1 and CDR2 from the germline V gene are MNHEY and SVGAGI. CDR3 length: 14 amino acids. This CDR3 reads CASSYTRGNYGYTF. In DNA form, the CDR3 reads TGTGCCAGCAGTTACACCAGGGGGAACTATGGCTACACCTTC.

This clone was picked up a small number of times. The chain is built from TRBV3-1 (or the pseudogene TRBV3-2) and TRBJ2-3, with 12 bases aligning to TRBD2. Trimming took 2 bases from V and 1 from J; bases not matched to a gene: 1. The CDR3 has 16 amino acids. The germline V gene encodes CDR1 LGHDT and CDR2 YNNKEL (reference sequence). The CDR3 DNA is TGTGCCAGCAGCCAACGGACTAGCGGGGGCACAGATACGCAGTATTTT. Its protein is CASSQRTSGGTDTQYF.

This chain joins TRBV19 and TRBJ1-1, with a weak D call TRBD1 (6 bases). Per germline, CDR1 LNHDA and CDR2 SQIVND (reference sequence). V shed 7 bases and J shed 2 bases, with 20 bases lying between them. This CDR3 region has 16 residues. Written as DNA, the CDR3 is TGTGCCAGTATCGTCGAGGGGGGCAGATCTAACACTGAAGCTTTCTTT. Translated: CASIVEGGRSNTEAFF.

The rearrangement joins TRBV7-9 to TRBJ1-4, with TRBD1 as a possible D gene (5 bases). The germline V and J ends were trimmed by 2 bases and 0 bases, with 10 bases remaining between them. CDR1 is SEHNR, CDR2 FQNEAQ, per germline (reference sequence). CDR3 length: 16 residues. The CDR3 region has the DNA TGTGCCAGCAGCTTAACCGGGACTGCAACTAATGAAAAACTGTTTTTT. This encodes CASSLTGTATNEKLFF. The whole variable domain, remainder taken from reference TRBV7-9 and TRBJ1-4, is DTGVSQNPRHKITKRGQNVTFRCDPISEHNRLYWYRQTLGQGPEFLTYFQNEAQLEKSRLLSDRFSAERPKGSFSTLEIQRTEQGDSAMYLCASSLTGTATNEKLFFGSGTQLSVL.

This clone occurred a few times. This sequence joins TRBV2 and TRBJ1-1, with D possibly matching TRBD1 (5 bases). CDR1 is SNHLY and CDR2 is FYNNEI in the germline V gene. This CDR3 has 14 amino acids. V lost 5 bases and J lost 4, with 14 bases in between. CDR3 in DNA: TGTGCCAGCAGTCGGGCCCGGGGCCCCACTGAAGCTTTCTTT. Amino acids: CASSRARGPTEAFF.

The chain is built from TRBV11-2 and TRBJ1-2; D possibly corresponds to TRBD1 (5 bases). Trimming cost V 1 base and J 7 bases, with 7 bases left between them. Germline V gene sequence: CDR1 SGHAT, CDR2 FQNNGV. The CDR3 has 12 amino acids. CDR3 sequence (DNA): TGTGCCAGCAGCTTAGCGGGGCTTGGCTACACCTTC. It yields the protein CASSLAGLGYTF.

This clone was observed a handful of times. This chain's CDR3 is CAITESDLGTQYF. For the CDR3, the DNA is TGTGCCATCACCGAGTCGGATTTGGGGACCCAGTACTTC. The chain links TRBV10-3 to TRBJ2-5, with no clear D. V gave up 7 bases and J gave up 7 bases, with 16 bases separating them. CDR3 size: 13 residues. Per the germline V gene, CDR1 is ENHRY and CDR2 is SYGVKD.

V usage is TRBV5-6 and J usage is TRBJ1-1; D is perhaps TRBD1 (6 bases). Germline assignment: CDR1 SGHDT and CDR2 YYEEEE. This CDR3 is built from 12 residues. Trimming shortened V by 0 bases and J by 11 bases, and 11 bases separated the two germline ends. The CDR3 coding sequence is TGTGCCAGCAGCTTGGACGGGGGCGGTGCTTTCTTT. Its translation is CASSLDGGGAFF.

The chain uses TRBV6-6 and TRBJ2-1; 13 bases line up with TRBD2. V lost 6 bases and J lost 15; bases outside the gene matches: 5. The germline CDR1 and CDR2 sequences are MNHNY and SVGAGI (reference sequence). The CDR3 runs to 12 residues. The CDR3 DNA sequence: TGTGCCAGCAGCCCGACTAGCGGGGGGTTGTTCTTC. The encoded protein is CASSPTSGGLFF.

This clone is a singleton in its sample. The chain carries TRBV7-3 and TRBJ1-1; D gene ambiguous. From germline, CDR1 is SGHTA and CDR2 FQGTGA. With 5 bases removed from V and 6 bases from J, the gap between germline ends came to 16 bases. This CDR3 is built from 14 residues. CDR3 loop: CASSPQGNGAEAFF. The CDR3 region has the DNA TGTGCCAGCAGCCCCCAAGGAAACGGGGCTGAAGCTTTCTTT.

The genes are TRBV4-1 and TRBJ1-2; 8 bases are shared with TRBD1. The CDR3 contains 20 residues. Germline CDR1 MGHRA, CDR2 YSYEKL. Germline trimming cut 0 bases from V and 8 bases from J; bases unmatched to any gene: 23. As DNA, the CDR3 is TGCGCCAGCAGCCAAGATGATTTGGGGGACAGGATTACCAAAAGTCGGGGCTACACCTTC. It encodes CASSQDDLGDRITKSRGYTF.

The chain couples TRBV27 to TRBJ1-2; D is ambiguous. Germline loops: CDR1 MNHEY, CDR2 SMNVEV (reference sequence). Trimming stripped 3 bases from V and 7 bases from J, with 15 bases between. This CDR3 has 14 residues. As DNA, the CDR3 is TGTGCCAGCAGTTTGTTTAGACGGATTGTTGGCTACACCTTC. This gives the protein CASSLFRRIVGYTF.

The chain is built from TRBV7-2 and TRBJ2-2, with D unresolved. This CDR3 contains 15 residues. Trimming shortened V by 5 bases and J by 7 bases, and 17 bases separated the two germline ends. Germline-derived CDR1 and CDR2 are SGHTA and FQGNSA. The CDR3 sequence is CASSPRSTGGGELFF. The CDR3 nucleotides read TGTGCCAGCAGCCCACGATCGACCGGCGGCGGGGAGCTGTTTTTT.

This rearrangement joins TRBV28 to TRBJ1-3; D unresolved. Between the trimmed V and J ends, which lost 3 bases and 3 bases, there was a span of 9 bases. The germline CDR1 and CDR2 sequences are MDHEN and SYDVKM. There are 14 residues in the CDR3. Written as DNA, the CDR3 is TGTGCCAGCAGTTTTCAAGGGTTTGGAAACACCATATATTTT. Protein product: CASSFQGFGNTIYF.

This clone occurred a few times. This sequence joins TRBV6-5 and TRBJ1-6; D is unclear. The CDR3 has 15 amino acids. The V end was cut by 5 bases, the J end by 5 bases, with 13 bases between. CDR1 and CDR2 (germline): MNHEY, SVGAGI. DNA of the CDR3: TGTGCCAGCAGTCCTACTATTCCCCATAATTCACCCCTCCACTTT. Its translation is CASSPTIPHNSPLHF.